One and the same sample provided the 13 T cell receptor beta chains below, sequenced in a study of tissue T cells after allogeneic stem cell transplantation. TCRdb's copy holds only in-frame clones and misses some; the assay was immunoSEQ multiplex PCR. The data contain roughly 4,700 clones, 40% of them singletons. Time point reported: mouse harvest day 14 after allogeneic transplant. The graft held 10^6 splenic CD5+ T cells and 10^7 T-cell-depleted bone marrow cells. The sequenced material came from gut tissue. Receptors originate from a female BALB/c mouse given C57BL/6 T cells with graft-versus-host disease after an allogeneic hematopoietic cell transplant.

Concerning this clone itself: Gene names refer to mouse genes. The read ends 1 residue early relative to the CDR3; the germline J gene fills the gap. The chain combines TRBV26 with TRBJ2-7; D unresolved. V dropped 2 bases and J dropped 4 bases, with 6 bases sitting between them. Germline CDR1 and CDR2: KGHPV and FQNQEV (reference sequence). The CDR3 spans 12 residues. The CDR3 sequence: CASSLPFYEQYF. The sequenced part of the CDR3 DNA is TGTGCCAGCAGTCTGCCTTTTTATGAACAGTAC.

This clone occurred a few times. Gene names refer to mouse genes. The DNA read from the CDR3 is TGTGCCAGCAGCTTCGGGACAGTCTCCTATGAACAGTAC. This codes for CASSFGTVSYEQY. The CDR3 in full is CASSFGTVSYEQYF. The rearrangement links TRBV4 to TRBJ2-7; 7 nucleotides agree with TRBD1. The missing CDR3 end, 1 residue past where the read stops, is filled in from the germline J gene. Germline values: CDR1 LGHDT, CDR2 YNNKQL (reference sequence). J was trimmed by 0 bases and V by 4 bases; bases with no gene match: 3. The CDR3 is made up of 14 amino acids.

Worth noting for this clone: Gene labels here are mouse ones. The read ends 1 residue before the CDR3 terminus; that terminus is restored from the germline J gene. V usage is TRBV23 and J usage is TRBJ1-4; the table's D gene call, TRBD1, was not cross checked with the DNA. Germline loops: CDR1 KGHTA, CDR2 FQNQQP. This CDR3 region has 14 residues. The sequenced CDR3 bases are TGCTCCAGCAGTCGACAAATTTCCAACGAAAGATTATTT. Protein sequence: CSSSRQISNERLF. In full, the CDR3 is CSSSRQISNERLFF.

In the case of this clone: Genes and germline come from the mouse. The read stops 1 residue short of the end of the CDR3; the missing end is completed from the germline J gene. The gene calls are TRBV23 and TRBJ1-1; the table names TRBD1, a call not compared with the DNA. The CDR3 length is 13 residues. Germline loops: CDR1 KGHTA, CDR2 FQNQQP. The CDR3 DNA, read in part, is TGCTCCAGCAGTCAATCCCGGGACAGGGCAGTCTTC. It is translated as CSSSQSRDRAVF. In full, the CDR3 reads CSSSQSRDRAVFF.

This clone appeared once. All gene names here are mouse names. The CDR3 goes on 1 residue after the read ends, and that part is filled in from the germline J gene. The V call is TRBV26, the J call TRBJ1-1; unclear D gene. This CDR3 is built from 12 residues. Per the germline V gene, CDR1 is KGHPV and CDR2 is FQNQEV (reference sequence). Deletions cut 1 base from V and 6 bases from J, with 6 bases between. The CDR3 here is CASSLWASEVFF. The CDR3 DNA, read in part, is TGTGCCAGCAGTCTGTGGGCATCAGAAGTCTTC.

A word on this clone: Mouse germline and gene names are used. The read gets to within 1 residue of the CDR3 end, and the germline J gene fills in the rest. J is TRBJ2-1 and V is TRBV13-1; D call uncertain. Trimming removed 1 base at V and 0 bases at J, with 5 bases between. This CDR3 spans 14 amino acids. The germline V gene encodes CDR1 NSHNY and CDR2 SYGAGN. The sequenced part of the CDR3 DNA is TGTGCCAGCAGTGATCGCGGTAACTATGCTGAGCAGTTC. Encoded protein: CASSDRGNYAEQF. From start to end, the CDR3 is CASSDRGNYAEQFF.

Concerning this clone itself: Gene names refer to mouse genes. The sequence runs out 1 residue before the end of the CDR3; the remainder is reconstructed from the germline J gene. This chain uses TRBV23 with TRBJ2-5; the table's D call, TRBD1, has no DNA check behind it. The CDR3 is 15 amino acids. Germline V CDR1 and CDR2: KGHTA, FQNQQP. CDR3 protein: CSSSQSTGPQDTQYF. CDR3 DNA, as far as it was read: TGCTCCAGCAGTCAATCGACAGGACCCCAAGACACCCAGTAC.

This clone was detected only a few times. Gene and germline names: mouse. The read finishes 1 residue shy of the CDR3 end, and the germline J gene is used to complete it. The J gene is TRBJ1-2, the V gene TRBV13-3, with 9 nucleotides matching TRBD1. The CDR3 runs 14 residues. V shed 4 bases and J 5 bases; nucleotides not matched to a gene: 6. Germline loops: CDR1 NNHDY, CDR2 SYVADS. The CDR3 loop reads CASSYRGRGSDYTF. CDR3 bases read: TGTGCCAGCAGTTACAGGGGGCGGGGATCCGACTACACC.

Regarding this clone: Genes and germline are mouse. The observed sequence ends 1 residue before the CDR3 terminus, with the missing tail filled in from the germline J gene. J is TRBJ1-1 and V is TRBV3; possibly TRBD1 for D (5 bases). V was pared by 6 bases and J by 1 base, with 9 bases between. The CDR3 has 13 residues. CDR1 is SNHLY and CDR2 is FYNGKV in the germline V gene (reference sequence). The part of the CDR3 DNA that was read is TGTGCCAGCAGATTGAGGGGAAACACAGAAGTCTTC. Its translation is CASRLRGNTEVF. The entire CDR3 protein is CASRLRGNTEVFF.

Turning to this clone: Gene names and germline refer to mouse. The CDR3 extends 1 residue past the end of the read, so its final part is completed from the germline J gene. The chain joins TRBV13-1 to TRBJ1-6, with TRBD1 matching over 7 bases. TRBJ1-6 is known as an ORF, though its function is uncertain. The germline CDR1 and CDR2 sequences are NSHNY and SYGAGN. J lost 7 bases, V lost 5 bases, and 9 bases had no gene match. CDR3 length: 15 amino acids. The CDR3 is CASSRDSPGNSPLYF. The DNA read from the CDR3 is TGTGCCAGCAGCCGGGACAGTCCTGGGAATTCGCCCCTCTAC.

This clone is classed as medium-sized. Gene names refer to mouse genes. The CDR3 DNA, read in part, is TGTGCCAGCAGCCCCCGGGACAGGGGGCGAGAACAGTAC. Encoded protein: CASSPRDRGREQY. The whole CDR3 sequence is CASSPRDRGREQYF. J is TRBJ2-7 and V is TRBV5; 12 positions match TRBD1. Sequencing ends 1 residue short of the CDR3 end; the germline J gene provides the rest. The germline gives CDR1 LGHNA, CDR2 YNLKQL (reference sequence). J was trimmed by 7 bases and V by 4 bases; bases with no gene match: 5. The CDR3 covers 14 residues.

On this clone: Gene names and germline refer to mouse. The read is 1 residue too short to cover the CDR3 end, so that end is filled in from the germline J gene. The chain recombines TRBV23 with TRBJ2-5; the tabulated D call, TRBD2, remains unverified against the DNA. The V gene's germline CDR1 is KGHTA and CDR2 FQNQQP. This CDR3 comprises 14 residues. The CDR3 loop is CSSSQSLNQDTQYF. The CDR3 bases that were read are TGCTCCAGCAGTCAATCCCTTAACCAAGACACCCAGTAC.

In this sample, this clone turned up a few times. Gene names follow the mouse nomenclature. The sequenced CDR3 bases are TGTGCCAGCAGTCGGACTGGGGGGGTAGAAACGCTGTAT. It is translated as CASSRTGGVETLY. The whole CDR3 reads CASSRTGGVETLYF. This chain joins TRBV3 and TRBJ2-3, with TRBD2 matching over 12 bases. The CDR3 is cut off 1 residue early in the read; its end comes from the germline J gene. This CDR3 comprises 14 residues. V trimming: 6 bases; J trimming: 5 bases; junction bases outside the gene matches: 3. CDR1 is SNHLY and CDR2 is FYNGKV in the germline V gene (reference sequence).